The sequence of this T cell receptor beta chain was determined in a study of OX40 agonist ivuxolimab in advanced cancers. Produced via immunoSEQ multiplex PCR; TCRdb's table is partial and in-frame only. The top ten hold 2% to 2.5% of the sample, which has tens of thousands of clones, 80% to 90% seen once. The CDR3 is 16 residues long. Trimming shortened V by 0 bases and J by 7 bases, and 15 bases separated the two germline ends. Germline V lookup: CDR1 MNHEY, CDR2 SVGAGI. The sequence derives from an adult with an advanced solid tumor such as melanoma, head and neck, liver or kidney cancer. The chain employs TRBV6-5 and TRBJ2-2, with a possible D match to TRBD1 (7 bases). Sequenced here: CD4+ or CD8+ T cells sorted from blood, sampled in a trial of the OX40 agonist ivuxolimab. CDR3: CASSYSYGGGYGELFF. CDR3 nucleotide sequence: TGTGCCAGCAGTTACTCGTATGGAGGGGGCTACGGGGAGCTGTTTTTT.